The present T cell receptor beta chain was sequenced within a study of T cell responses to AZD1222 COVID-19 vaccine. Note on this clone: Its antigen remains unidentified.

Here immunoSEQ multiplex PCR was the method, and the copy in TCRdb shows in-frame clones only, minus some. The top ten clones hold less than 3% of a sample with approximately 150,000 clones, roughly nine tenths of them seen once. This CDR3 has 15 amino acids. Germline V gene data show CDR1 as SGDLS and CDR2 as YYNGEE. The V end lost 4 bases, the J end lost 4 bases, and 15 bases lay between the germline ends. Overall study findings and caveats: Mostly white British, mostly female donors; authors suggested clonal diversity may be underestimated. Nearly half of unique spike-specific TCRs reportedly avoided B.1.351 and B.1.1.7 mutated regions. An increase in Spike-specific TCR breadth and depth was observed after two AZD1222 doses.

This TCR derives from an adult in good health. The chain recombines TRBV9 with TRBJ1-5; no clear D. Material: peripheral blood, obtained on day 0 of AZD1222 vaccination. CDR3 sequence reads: CASSPEGGPNQPQHF. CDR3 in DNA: TGTGCCAGCAGCCCAGAAGGAGGGCCGAATCAGCCCCAGCATTTT.